This T cell receptor beta chain was obtained from a study of blood T cells in healthy people across ages. A remark on this clonotype: No antigen is known for it.

Study results and caveats: Age advanced and TCR beta diversity per million T cells fell, roughly linearly.

Germline loops: CDR1 DFQATT, CDR2 SNEGSKA (reference sequence). The CDR3 is 14 amino acids. V shed 3 bases, J shed 8 bases, and the junction held 12 bases outside the gene matches. A second PCR of 7 to 11 cycles used a sample-barcoded 5' primer and a J-beta primer mix. TCRdb re-called the 5' RACE reads with MiXCR, one entry per CDR3 protein. The sample contains about 800,000 distinct CDR3 sequences, 55% to 70% of which appear only once. This sequence was found in a man aged 30-40 years in good health. The sample taken for sequencing was blood. The chain combines TRBV20-1 with TRBJ1-2, with 7 positions matching TRBD1. CDR3 amino acids: CSASHGTVFEGYTF. DNA of the CDR3: TGCAGTGCTAGTCACGGGACAGTTTTTGAGGGCTACACCTTC.